The 17 T cell receptor beta chains given below trace back to one sample, sequenced in a study of T cells after yellow fever vaccination. TCRdb reanalysed the 5' RACE reads using MiXCR and keeps one entry per CDR3 protein. The sample contains about 330,000 distinct CDR3 sequences, approximately 7% of which appear only once. The sequencing here drew on PBMCs, taken about 49 days after the first yellow fever vaccination. These receptors originate from a young man who received the YFV17D yellow fever vaccine.

This clonotype has only a few counts. The chain has TRBV27 and TRBJ2-5; D ambiguous. Trimming shortened V by 2 bases and J by 4 bases, and 8 bases separated the two germline ends. The CDR3 consists of 13 residues. Looked up from germline, CDR1 is MNHEY and CDR2 is SMNVEV (reference sequence). This chain's CDR3 is CASSLTVGETQYF. In nucleotides, the CDR3 is TGTGCCAGCAGTTTAACGGTGGGAGAGACCCAGTACTTC.

This clonotype is medium-sized in the sample. The chain joins TRBV11-2 to TRBJ1-2; 7 bases agree with TRBD1. V lost 5 bases, J lost 3 bases, and 3 bases stayed unmatched. There are 13 residues in the CDR3. Germline CDR1 SGHAT, CDR2 FQNNGV. The CDR3 loop reads CASSPGQDYGYTF. The DNA for the CDR3 is TGTGCCAGCAGCCCTGGACAGGACTATGGCTACACCTTC.

The gene calls are TRBV7-8 and TRBJ2-7; weak D call: TRBD2 (6 bases). The CDR3 consists of 13 residues. Germline loops: CDR1 SGHVS, CDR2 FQNEAQ. Trimming pared 5 bases from V and 3 bases from J, leaving 11 bases between. The CDR3: CASSGTGLYEQYV. Written as DNA, the CDR3 is TGTGCCAGCAGCGGGACGGGACTCTACGAGCAGTACGTC.

The chain has TRBV6-4 and TRBJ2-1; unclear D gene. This CDR3 region has 13 residues. Deletions cut 0 bases from V and 7 bases from J, with 7 bases between. Per germline, CDR1 MRHNA and CDR2 SNTAGT. The chain's CDR3 is CASSDSNANEQFF. DNA of the CDR3: TGTGCCAGCAGTGACTCAAATGCGAATGAGCAGTTCTTC.

The table lists this clonotype with a few counts. This chain joins TRBV4-3 and TRBJ2-7, with TRBD2 as a possible D gene (5 bases). Germline V lookup: CDR1 LGHNA, CDR2 YSLEER. CDR3 size: 15 residues. Trimming removed 1 base from V and 0 bases from J, with 10 bases in between. The CDR3 DNA sequence: TGCGCCAGCAGCCAAGCCTATAGCGCCTCCTACGAGCAGTACTTC. Amino acids: CASSQAYSASYEQYF.

This clonotype was recorded many times. The V and J genes are TRBV12-3 or TRBV12-4 and TRBJ1-5; D gene ambiguous. The germline V and J ends were trimmed by 1 base and 4 bases, with 8 bases remaining between them. The CDR3 has 14 amino acids. The CDR3 is CASSLGRQNQPQHF. The CDR3 region has the DNA TGTGCCAGCAGTTTAGGACGTCAAAATCAGCCCCAGCATTTT.

This clonotype occurred many times. The chain carries TRBV6-5 and TRBJ2-5, with a possible D match to TRBD1 (5 bases). This CDR3 spans 12 amino acids. The ends were cut back, 4 bases at V and 5 bases at J, with 8 bases in the middle. CDR1 and CDR2 from the germline V gene are MNHEY and SVGAGI. The CDR3 DNA is TGTGCCAGCAGTTCAGGGTCGGAGACCCAGTACTTC. Its translation: CASSSGSETQYF.

This clonotype was seen many times. J is TRBJ1-5 and V is TRBV5-6; 9 positions match TRBD1. Germline CDR1 reads SGHDT; CDR2 reads YYEEEE. V dropped 6 bases and J dropped 5; count of bases not matched to a gene: 9. The CDR3 spans 15 residues. This CDR3 reads CASTPDGQGYQPQHF. CDR3 DNA: TGTGCCAGCACCCCGGATGGACAGGGGTATCAGCCCCAGCATTTT. The full variable domain, with the rest looked up from reference TRBV5-6 and TRBJ1-5, is DAGVTQSPTHLIKTRGQQVTLRCSPKSGHDTVSWYQQALGQGPQFIFQYYEEEERQRGNFPDRFSGHQFPNYSSELNVNALLLGDSALYLCASTPDGQGYQPQHFGDGTRLSIL.

This clonotype was counted only a few times. The rearrangement joins TRBV20-1 to TRBJ2-1; a possible D gene is TRBD2 (6 bases). Germline assignment: CDR1 DFQATT and CDR2 SNEGSKA (reference sequence). Trimming took off 5 bases at V and 6 bases at J, with 11 bases between the two ends. The CDR3 totals 12 residues. The CDR3 region has the DNA TGCAGTGCTGGAGGGCTTTTCAATGAGCAGTTCTTC. Its protein is CSAGGLFNEQFF.

This clonotype was counted at least ten times. The chain uses TRBV7-6 and TRBJ2-1; 8 bases match TRBD2. Germline V lookup: CDR1 SGHVS, CDR2 FNYEAQ. Unmatched junction bases numbered 5, after V lost 1 base and J lost 0 bases. There are 17 residues in the CDR3. The CDR3 nucleotides read TGTGCCAGCAGCTTAGGAGTAGCGGGACACTCCTACAATGAGCAGTTCTTC. Encoded protein: CASSLGVAGHSYNEQFF.

This clonotype showed up many times. Germline and junction disagree at one end, which may indicate a read error. The gene calls are TRBV12-3 or TRBV12-4 and TRBJ2-3; 7 nucleotides agree with TRBD2. CDR3 length: 14 residues. This chain's CDR3 is CASSFRGGTDTQYF. DNA for the CDR3: TGCGCCAGCAGCTTTCGGGGAGGGACAGATACGCAGTATTTT.

A few counts support this clonotype. The chain has TRBV12-3 or TRBV12-4 and TRBJ2-1; no firm D call. Trimming removed 3 bases at V and 4 bases at J, with 7 bases between. This CDR3 is built from 13 residues. The CDR3 region is CASSFSAYNEQFF. The CDR3 coding sequence is TGTGCCAGCAGTTTTTCGGCATACAATGAGCAGTTCTTC.

This clonotype was counted between two and nine times. The chain links TRBV5-4 to TRBJ2-1, with D maybe TRBD1 (7 bases). The CDR3 is 15 amino acids. The germline V and J ends were trimmed by 4 bases and 5 bases, with 16 bases remaining between them. Germline loops: CDR1 SGHNT, CDR2 YYREEE (reference sequence). The CDR3 protein is CASSTRGTVNNEQFF. In DNA form, the CDR3 reads TGTGCCAGCAGCACCCGGGGGACAGTCAACAATGAGCAGTTCTTC. The complete variable domain, with remaining parts taken from reference TRBV5-4 and TRBJ2-1, reads ETGVTQSPTHLIKTRGQQVTLRCSSQSGHNTVSWYQQALGQGPQFIFQYYREEENGRGNFPPRFSGLQFPNYSSELNVNALELDDSALYLCASSTRGTVNNEQFFGPGTRLTVL.

The chain uses TRBV18 and TRBJ2-3, with D maybe TRBD2 (6 bases). The V end lost 6 bases, the J end lost 1 base, and 14 bases lay between the germline ends. In germline, CDR1 is KGHSH, CDR2 LQKENI. The CDR3 loop spans 15 amino acids. The CDR3 bases are TGTGCCAGCTCGCGTTCCCCGGGGGGCACAGATACGCAGTATTTT. Encoded protein: CASSRSPGGTDTQYF.

V usage is TRBV20-1 and J usage is TRBJ1-2; TRBD1 is a possible D gene (5 bases). There are 13 residues in the CDR3. Germline values: CDR1 DFQATT, CDR2 SNEGSKA (reference sequence). With 6 bases removed from V and 6 bases from J, the gap between germline ends came to 17 bases. CDR3 loop: CSAQRPGEHGYTF. The CDR3 DNA follows: TGCAGTGCCCAGAGACCGGGGGAACATGGCTACACCTTC.

V usage is TRBV7-8 and J usage is TRBJ1-1; D gene ambiguous. Between the trimmed V and J ends, which lost 5 bases and 5 bases, there was a span of 12 bases. The CDR3 is 13 amino acids. CDR1 is SGHVS and CDR2 is FQNEAQ in the germline V gene. Here the CDR3 DNA reads TGTGCCAGCAGCCCGAGCCTGGGGACTGAAGCTTTCTTT. Translation gives CASSPSLGTEAFF.

The chain employs TRBV7-2 and TRBJ1-2; maybe TRBD1 (5 bases). Per the germline V gene, CDR1 is SGHTA and CDR2 is FQGNSA. This CDR3 contains 15 residues. Deletions cut 3 bases from V and 2 bases from J, with 13 bases between. CDR3 sequence (DNA): TGTGCCAGCAGCTTTGGAAGCGGGGCAAACTATGGCTACACCTTC. It yields the protein CASSFGSGANYGYTF.